This T cell receptor beta chain was identified during a study of shared clonotypes between healthy human individuals. Study as a whole: The composition of the donors was two women and a few men aged 18 to 49.

Samples underwent the assay at deep level. Libraries were prepared by immunoSEQ multiplex PCR; TCRdb keeps only in-frame clonotypes and omits some of them. The data contain about 2.3 million clones, 85% to 95% of them singletons. Study-wide results and caveats: Clonotypes not shared had lower generation probabilities than those common to all four donors.

Regarding this clone: Its target is not known.

The TCR originated in a man between 18 and 29 years old in good health. Some clones in this sample may be carry-over from other donors' samples. Sequencing used naive CD4+ T cells from PBMCs. Subset in this sample: CD45RA+ positively selected.

CDR3 in amino acids: CASSHSGNTEAFF. CDR3 nucleotide sequence: TGTGCCAGCAGCCACTCGGGCAACACTGAAGCTTTCTTT. The gene calls are TRBV5-5 and TRBJ1-1; D remains ambiguous. Trimming removed 4 bases at V and 2 bases at J, with 9 bases between. The CDR3 has 13 residues. Germline V gives CDR1 SGHKS, CDR2 YYEKEE (reference sequence).